This is a list of T cell receptor beta chains from one sample in a study of T cell responses to AZD1222 COVID-19 vaccine. Profiled with immunoSEQ multiplex PCR; TCRdb holds only in-frame clones, not every one. This table has 140,000 to 150,000 clones, nearly 95% appearing once. The starting material was peripheral blood, obtained on day 0 of AZD1222 vaccination. These receptors came from an adult in good health. Each CDR3 is given with its conserved first and last residue. The D gene is left open where the match is weak. Clone size appears in some rows only: once, few, many, or a class for an expanded clone.

abundance | j_gene | v_gene | d_gene | CDR3nt | CDR3aa
NA | TRBJ2-7 | TRBV5-6 | NA | TGTGCCAGCAGCTTGAGCAGCTACGAGCAGTACTTC | CASSLSSYEQYF
NA | TRBJ2-5 | TRBV10-3 | TRBD2 | TGTGCCATCAGTGCAGATTCGGGACTAGCCCGTCAAGAGACCCAGTACTTC | CAISADSGLARQETQYF
once | TRBJ2-7 | TRBV5-1 | NA | TGCGCCAGCAGCTTGGCCGGAACCCTCTCCTACGAGCAGTACTTC | CASSLAGTLSYEQYF
NA | TRBJ1-4 | TRBV7-9 | TRBD1 | TGTGCCAGCAGCCCCCCGGGACAGGGGAGTGAAAAACTGTTTTTT | CASSPPGQGSEKLFF
NA | TRBJ1-4 | TRBV2 | NA | TGTGCCAGCAGTGCCGACACTACCTCAACTAATGAAAAACTGTTTTTT | CASSADTTSTNEKLFF
NA | TRBJ2-3 | TRBV5-1 | NA | TGCGCCAGCAGCTTAGGGGCTCCAGATACGCAGTATTTT | CASSLGAPDTQYF
NA | TRBJ1-1 | TRBV9 | NA | TGTGCCAGCAGCGTAGACTTCGGGGGAGAAGCTTTCTTT | CASSVDFGGEAFF
NA | TRBJ1-5 | TRBV19 | NA | TGTGCCAGTACCTCCGGGGCCTATAGCAATCAGCCCCAGCATTTT | CASTSGAYSNQPQHF
NA | TRBJ2-5 | TRBV24-1 | NA | TGTGCCACCAGTGGGGGGAGCGGGGAGACCCAGTACTTC | CATSGGSGETQYF
NA | TRBJ2-7 | TRBV5-6 | NA | TGTGCCAGCAGCTTGTTACTGATGCCATCCTACGAGCAGTACTTC | CASSLLLMPSYEQYF
NA | TRBJ2-3 | TRBV11-2 | TRBD1 | TGTGCCAGCAGCTTCTTACAGACAGGGGGCACAGATACGCAGTATTTT | CASSFLQTGGTDTQYF
NA | TRBJ2-1 | TRBV19 | NA | TGTGCCAGTAGTATGTTGCGACGCTCCTACAATGAGCAGTTCTTC | CASSMLRRSYNEQFF
NA | TRBJ1-1 | TRBV19 | NA | TGTGCCAGTAGTACCCACAGTGGACCTGGGACTGAAGCTTTCTTT | CASSTHSGPGTEAFF
NA | TRBJ2-7 | TRBV27 | TRBD2 | TGTGCCAGCAGTTTGGTGTCTAGCGGGAGGGTGCTCCACGAGCAGTACTTC | CASSLVSSGRVLHEQYF
NA | TRBJ2-1 | TRBV5-1 | NA | TGCGCCAGCAGCTTTACAAGCTCCTACAATGAGCAGTTCTTC | CASSFTSSYNEQFF
NA | TRBJ1-1 | TRBV10-3 | NA | TGTGCCATCAGTGAGTCGGCGGGGCTTAACACTGAAGCTTTCTTT | CAISESAGLNTEAFF
NA | TRBJ1-2 | TRBV5-3 | NA | TGTGCCAGAAGCTTTTCATTACTCACAGGCTTGAACTATGGCTACACCTTC | CARSFSLLTGLNYGYTF
NA | TRBJ1-2 | TRBV29-1 | NA | TGCAGCGCGAGACTCAACAACTATGGCTACACCTTC | CSARLNNYGYTF
NA | TRBJ1-2 | TRBV2 | TRBD1 | TGTGCCAGCAGCAAAGAGGACAGGGGGCGAATTAAGGACTATGGCTACACCTTC | CASSKEDRGRIKDYGYTF
once | TRBJ1-3 | TRBV19 | NA | TGTGCCAGTACCCCGACAGGCCTAACCTCTGGAAACACCATATATTTT | CASTPTGLTSGNTIYF
once | TRBJ2-1 | TRBV30 | NA | TGTGCCTGCCGCTACAATGAGCAGTTCTTC | CACRYNEQFF
NA | TRBJ1-6 | TRBV7-3 | NA | TGTGCCAGCAGCTTAACCGCGGGCAGGGACTCACCCCTCCACTTT | CASSLTAGRDSPLHF
NA | TRBJ2-1 | TRBV2 | NA | TGTGCCAGCAGTGCCCAAAGCGGACGCATTACCAATGAGCAGTTCTTC | CASSAQSGRITNEQFF
NA | TRBJ2-7 | TRBV5-1 | TRBD2 | TGCGCCAGCAGCTTTGAGCGGGAAATCTCCTACGAGCAGTACTTC | CASSFEREISYEQYF
NA | TRBJ2-6 | TRBV12-5 | TRBD1 | TGTGCTAGTGGCCGAGACGGGACAGGGGTCCCTGGGGCCAACGTCCTGACTTTC | CASGRDGTGVPGANVLTF
NA | TRBJ2-7 | TRBV4-1 | NA | TGCGCCAGCAGCCAAGCGGGTATCTCCTACGAGCAGTACTTC | CASSQAGISYEQYF
NA | TRBJ1-1 | TRBV5-5 | TRBD1 | TGTGCCAGCAGCTTGGCCGTACGGGACAGGGTTTTGAACACTGAAGCTTTCTTT | CASSLAVRDRVLNTEAFF
NA | TRBJ2-1 | TRBV3-1/TRBV3-2 | TRBD2 | TGTGCCAGCAGCCAAGGTATACTAGCGGCGGTCAATGAGCAGTTCTTC | CASSQGILAAVNEQFF
NA | TRBJ2-7 | TRBV4-1 | NA | TGCGCCAGCAGCCAAGTAGGGACCTACGAGCAGTACTTC | CASSQVGTYEQYF
NA | TRBJ1-4 | TRBV7-6 | NA | TGTGCCGCTTCCAAGGGTAATGAAAAACTGTTTTTT | CAASKGNEKLFF
NA | TRBJ2-5 | TRBV5-4 | TRBD2 | TGTGCCAGCAGCACGGGACTAGCGGGAGGAGGACAAGAGACCCAGTACTTC | CASSTGLAGGGQETQYF
NA | TRBJ2-3 | TRBV6-1 | TRBD2 | TGTGCCAGCAGTGTCGCCTATGAGCGGGAGGGCTATACGCAGTATTTT | CASSVAYEREGYTQYF
NA | TRBJ1-4 | TRBV10-3 | TRBD1 | TGTGCCATCAGGCCACAGGGGAGCGGTGAAAAACTGTTTTTT | CAIRPQGSGEKLFF
NA | TRBJ1-3 | TRBV7-2 | TRBD1 | TGTGCCAGCAGCTCAACAGGGGTAACCTCTGGAAACACCATATATTTT | CASSSTGVTSGNTIYF
once | TRBJ2-6 | TRBV5-4 | NA | TGTGCCAGCCGGAGGAACTCTGGGGCCAACGTCCTGACTTTC | CASRRNSGANVLTF
NA | TRBJ2-2 | TRBV6-6 | TRBD1 | TGTGCCAGCAGTTACTCGAAGACAGGGGGCACCGGGGAGCTGTTTTTT | CASSYSKTGGTGELFF
NA | TRBJ1-1 | TRBV5-1 | NA | TGCGCCAGCAGCTTGGTCGGGGGGAGTACTGAAGCTTTCTTT | CASSLVGGSTEAFF
NA | TRBJ2-5 | TRBV9 | TRBD1 | TGTGCCAGCAGCGTGAACAGGGGACATGGGGAGACCCAGTACTTC | CASSVNRGHGETQYF
NA | TRBJ1-5 | TRBV4-1 | TRBD1 | TGCGCCAGCAGCCAAGTGACAGGGCACAGCAATCAGCCCCAGCATTTT | CASSQVTGHSNQPQHF
NA | TRBJ2-7 | TRBV4-1 | NA | TGCGCCAGCAGCCAAGAGGGGTTAAGCTCCTACGAGCAGTACTTC | CASSQEGLSSYEQYF
NA | TRBJ1-1 | TRBV2 | NA | TGTGCCAGCAGTGAAGGGCTGTTGAACACTGAAGCTTTCTTT | CASSEGLLNTEAFF
NA | TRBJ1-5 | TRBV5-6 | NA | TGTGCCAGCAGCTTGGGCGCCACATATCAGCCCCAGCATTTT | CASSLGATYQPQHF
NA | TRBJ2-2 | TRBV5-4 | NA | TGTGCCAGCAGTCGGTTGCGGGGAGGAACCGGGGAGCTGTTTTTT | CASSRLRGGTGELFF
NA | TRBJ1-5 | TRBV2 | NA | TGTGCCAGCAGTGGTAGGGATCGCAATCAGCCCCAGCATTTT | CASSGRDRNQPQHF
once | TRBJ2-6 | TRBV2 | NA | TGTGCCAGCAGTTCAGACAGGACCTCTGGGGCCAACGTCCTGACTTTC | CASSSDRTSGANVLTF
NA | TRBJ2-1 | TRBV19 | NA | TGTGCCAGTAGTATGAGGGGGAATGAGCAGTTCTTC | CASSMRGNEQFF
NA | TRBJ2-7 | TRBV5-1 | TRBD2 | TGCGCCACCGCTCGGTGGGGGGGAAACGAGCAGTACTTC | CATARWGGNEQYF
NA | TRBJ2-7 | TRBV10-2 | TRBD2 | TGCGCCAGCATAGCAGCGGGATGGTCGGGCGAGCAGTACTTC | CASIAAGWSGEQYF